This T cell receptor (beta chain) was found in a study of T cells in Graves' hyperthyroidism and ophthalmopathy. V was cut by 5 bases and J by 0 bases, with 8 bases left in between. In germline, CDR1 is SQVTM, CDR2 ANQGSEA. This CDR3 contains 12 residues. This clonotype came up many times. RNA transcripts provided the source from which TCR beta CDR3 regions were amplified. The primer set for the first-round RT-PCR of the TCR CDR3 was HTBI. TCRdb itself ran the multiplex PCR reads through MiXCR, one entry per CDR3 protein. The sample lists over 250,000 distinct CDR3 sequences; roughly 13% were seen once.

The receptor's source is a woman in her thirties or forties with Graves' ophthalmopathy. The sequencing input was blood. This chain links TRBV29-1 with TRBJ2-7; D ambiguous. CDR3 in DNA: TGCAGCGTTATAGCCAGCTCCTACGAGCAGTACTTC. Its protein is CSVIASSYEQYF.